This T cell receptor beta chain originates from a study of siplizumab effects on memory and regulatory T cells (dated by TCRdb to about 2019). Looking at the study overall: The study examined how the anti-CD2 antibody siplizumab affects alloreactive T-cell subsets in allogeneic mixed lymphocyte reactions built from human PBMCs.

Sorted unstimulated T cells, along with proliferating T cells recovered from mixed lymphocyte reactions, underwent TCRbeta CDR3 sequencing. Fresh whole blood from approximately 9 HLA-typed healthy donors was used to isolate PBMCs. To map where alloreactive clones came from, unstimulated CD4+ regulatory T cells were FACS-sorted. V is pared back by 10 bases and J by 1 base, with 16 bases lying between the germline termini. The CDR3 contains 14 residues, cysteine and phenylalanine counted. The read is trimmed to its CDR3 DNA, 42 bases read in frame from base 1. CDR1 is given as ENHRY and CDR2 as SYGVKD, both from the germline V gene. The library was generated by the immunoSEQ multiplex PCR assay. About 9.9 x 10^4 TCR templates per sample were assayed by the deep sequencing platform. Genomic DNA extracted from sorted T cells was the material used for TCRbeta CDR3 sequencing. From the authors' description of their analysis: The R programming language was used for clonal analysis of TCRbeta CDR3 data. Unstimulated samples were compared with post-reaction CFSE-low samples to define alloreactive CD4+ and CD8+ clones. Alloreactive CD4+ clones were assigned to regulatory or non-regulatory origin by matching sequences to sorted unstimulated Treg and non-Treg repertoires. The table comes from immuneACCESS by way of TCRdb, which keeps in-frame sequences with V and J called. Part of the clones is missing from these tables; in studies checked, under half for an unresolved V gene and the rest for unknown reasons. V, J and clone size derive from that table, while D and trimming were established from the DNA sequence. The sample table holds about 99,000 clones, of which more than 85% were seen once. Jointly, the top ten make up approximately 0.58% of the sample.

With regard to this clone: Its target antigen remains unknown. No much larger clonotype is one base removed from it; base qualities were not supplied.

The paper as a whole reports these results and caveats: Unstimulated naive T cells appeared to be more diverse than memory T cells, and naive cells seemed to make a substantial contribution to the alloresponse. Roughly 80-97% of proliferating CD4+ or CD8+ clones could not be assigned a naive or memory phenotype. Siplizumab significantly reduced the cumulative frequency of alloreactive sequences traceable to unstimulated CD4+ memory T cells. Sequences below about 10^-5 frequency were poorly captured, so only a minor fraction of alloreactive clones could be mapped to unstimulated subsets. Among mappable alloreactive CD4+ clones, an average Treg-derived fraction of roughly 70% was observed with siplizumab, compared with roughly 28% in control reactions. No functional confirmation was obtained for the suppressive function of proliferating Tregs from siplizumab cultures.

The chain is assembled from TRBV10-3 and TRBJ1-1; possibly the D gene is TRBD1, per 5 matching bases. This receptor was taken from a human donor in good health. Sequenced material: Tregs sorted from blood. In nucleotide form, the sequence is TGTGCCACCTGGCCGGGACGGGAGAACACTGAAGCTTTCTTT. Protein translation: CATWPGRENTEAFF.